This T cell receptor beta chain was documented in a study of T-cell reconstitution after alpha-beta-depleted transplantation in children. Unique molecular identifiers were incorporated into the prepared TCRbeta library. A single record per CDR3 protein comes from TCRdb applying MiXCR to the PCR reads. The repertoire includes about 110,000 distinct CDR3 sequences, approximately 10% of them detected once, and about 7.3% sits in the top ten. CDR1 and CDR2 from the germline V gene are SGHRS and YFSETQ. The CDR3 runs to 15 residues. Trimming cost V 1 base and J 6 bases, with 13 bases left between them. This clonotype occurred many times.

This receptor was identified in a human donor who donated a stem cell graft to a child with acute lymphoblastic leukemia. The material was PBMCs from the stem cell graft donor, obtained from the stem cell graft. V gene TRBV5-1 combines with J gene TRBJ2-2; D possibly corresponds to TRBD1 (5 bases). The CDR3 protein is CASSLKVGHAGELFF. CDR3 sequence (DNA): TGCGCCAGCAGCTTGAAAGTCGGACACGCCGGGGAGCTGTTTTTT. Using reference TRBV5-1 and TRBJ2-2 for the parts outside the CDR3, the full variable domain is KAGVTQTPRYLIKTRGQQVTLSCSPISGHRSVSWYQQTPGQGLQFLFEYFSETQRNKGNFPGRFSGRQFSNSRSEMNVSTLELGDSALYLCASSLKVGHAGELFFGEGSRLTVL.